This T cell receptor (beta chain) was observed in a study of cytomegalovirus exposure and HLA in healthy donors. Whole-study findings and limits: An observed cluster of highly shared sequence variants was recorded as a likely sequencing artifact.

A multiplex PCR was run with 60 Vbeta primers and 13 Jbeta primers. Sequencing was performed with immunoSEQ multiplex PCR; in TCRdb, only in-frame clones are kept and a portion is missing. The table shows more than 100,000 clones, with about 74% occurring only once. The length of the CDR3 is 16 residues. Germline V gene sequence: CDR1 MGHRA, CDR2 YSYEKL. Regarding this clone: The antigen remains unidentified.

This sequence was found in a woman aged 60-70 years in good health and CMV-seronegative. Sample: PBMCs. The genes are TRBV4-1 and TRBJ2-5; weak D call: TRBD1 (7 bases). Gene TRBJ2-7 matches the end of the DNA better, so the J call may be wrong. In nucleotides, the CDR3 is TGCGCCAGCAGCCACCCCAGGGGGGCTTCGGCCTACGAGCAGTACTTC. Its translation: CASSHPRGASAYEQYF.